One and the same sample provided the 15 T cell receptor beta chains below, sequenced in a study of blood T cell repertoires in COVID-19. Sequenced by immunoSEQ multiplex PCR; TCRdb stores in-frame clones only, minus some. Altogether 200,000 to 250,000 clones are present, about 85% being singletons, with the ten largest covering about 9.4%. The sample was peripheral blood. The source of these receptors is a woman between 50 and 59 years old with COVID-19, enrolled during active disease.

The chain combines TRBV9 with TRBJ2-1; D is perhaps TRBD2 (6 bases). Trimming shortened V by 0 bases and J by 0 bases, and 10 bases separated the two germline ends. The CDR3 runs to 16 residues. Germline V lookup: CDR1 SGDLS, CDR2 YYNGEE. The CDR3 DNA sequence: TGTGCCAGCAGCGTAGCGGGGGATCCCTCCTACAATGAGCAGTTCTTC. The encoded protein is CASSVAGDPSYNEQFF.

The genes are TRBV6-6 and TRBJ2-3, with D tentatively TRBD2 (5 bases). Trimming removed 6 bases from V and 6 bases from J, with 10 bases in between. Germline V gives CDR1 MNHNY, CDR2 SVGAGI (reference sequence). The CDR3 contains 12 residues. CDR3 coding DNA: TGTGCCAGCAGCCCCGCGGGTGATACGCAGTATTTT. Its protein is CASSPAGDTQYF.

The CDR3 DNA reads as TGTGCCAGCAGCTTAGTTGTCGGTTACGAGCAGTACGTC. Residues: CASSLVVGYEQYV. The V call is TRBV7-8, the J call TRBJ2-7; no firm D call. The V gene's germline CDR1 is SGHVS and CDR2 FQNEAQ. Trimming pared 1 base from V and 4 bases from J, leaving 8 bases between. The CDR3 is 13 residues long.

The chain couples TRBV30 to TRBJ2-3; 9 nucleotides line up with TRBD1. V dropped 4 bases and J dropped 2; count of bases not matched to a gene: 4. Germline CDR1 and CDR2: GTSNPN and SVGIG (reference sequence). The CDR3 is made up of 14 amino acids. The CDR3 loop is CAWTRTGDTDTQYF. CDR3 nucleotide sequence: TGTGCCTGGACCAGGACAGGGGACACAGATACGCAGTATTTT.

This rearrangement joins TRBV5-1 to TRBJ2-1, with 9 positions matching TRBD2. With V trimmed by 0 bases and J by 6 bases, 4 bases remained unmatched. The CDR3 has 15 amino acids. Germline CDR1 is SGHRS and CDR2 is YFSETQ. CDR3 nucleotide sequence: TGCGCCAGCAGCTTGGGGAGCGGGGGGCTCAATGAGCAGTTCTTC. Amino acids: CASSLGSGGLNEQFF.

The chain joins TRBV28 to TRBJ2-1, with 8 bases that match TRBD2. V was clipped by 3 bases and J by 0 bases; unmatched bases: 4. The CDR3 sequence is 16 residues long. Germline loops: CDR1 MDHEN, CDR2 SYDVKM. CDR3 sequence (DNA): TGTGCCAGCAGTTTGGGCGGGAGGAGCTCCTACAATGAGCAGTTCTTC. It codes for CASSLGGRSSYNEQFF.

The chain carries TRBV3-1 (or the pseudogene TRBV3-2) and TRBJ1-1; the D is unclear. The CDR3 length is 12 residues. CDR1 is LGHDT and CDR2 is YNNKEL in the germline V gene (reference sequence). V was shortened by 0 bases and J by 5 bases, with 4 bases between the two germline ends. CDR3 loop: CASSQDPTEAFF. CDR3 in DNA: TGTGCCAGCAGCCAAGACCCGACTGAAGCTTTCTTT.

The rearrangement uses TRBV5-1 and TRBJ1-4; TRBD1 aligns across 10 bases. The CDR3 sequence is 17 residues long. Germline CDR1 reads SGHRS; CDR2 reads YFSETQ. J was trimmed by 5 bases and V by 0 bases; bases with no gene match: 7. CDR3 coding DNA: TGCGCCAGCAGCTTGGCCGGGACAGGGGCGTTAAATGAAAAACTGTTTTTT. It yields the protein CASSLAGTGALNEKLFF.

This rearrangement joins TRBV29-1 to TRBJ1-2; perhaps TRBD1 as D (5 bases). Germline-derived CDR1 and CDR2 are SQVTM and ANQGSEA. The CDR3 consists of 13 residues. In DNA form, the CDR3 reads TGCAGGCGGGGCAGGCCAAGGGGCTATGGCTACACCTTC. It encodes CRRGRPRGYGYTF.

The V call is TRBV2, the J call TRBJ2-7, with D tentatively TRBD2 (6 bases). The V end was cut by 11 bases, the J end by 5 bases, with 19 bases between. Germline lookup yields CDR1 SNHLY and CDR2 FYNNEI. The CDR3 runs to 13 residues. As DNA, the CDR3 is TGTGCCCGGAGGGTCTACGCCGGAGACGAGCAGTACTTC. Its translation is CARRVYAGDEQYF.

The chain is built from TRBV6-5 and TRBJ2-3, with 8 bases fitting TRBD1. Germline V gene lookup returns CDR1 MNHEY and CDR2 SVGAGI. Unmatched junction bases numbered 7, after V lost 6 bases and J lost 11 bases. The CDR3 loop spans 12 amino acids. The CDR3 sequence: CASRQDRVGQYF. The DNA of the CDR3 is TGTGCCAGCAGACAGGACAGGGTTGGGCAGTATTTT.

This clone occurred once. The chain combines TRBV5-1 with TRBJ1-4; a weak D match, TRBD1 (6 bases). Trimming took 6 bases from V and 7 from J, leaving 22 bases between them. The germline V gene encodes CDR1 SGHRS and CDR2 YFSETQ. This CDR3 region has 16 residues. CDR3 in amino acids: CASTYRAGEFGEKLFF. The DNA of the CDR3 is TGCGCCAGCACTTATAGAGCAGGGGAATTTGGTGAAAAACTGTTTTTT.

The rearrangement uses TRBV28 and TRBJ1-1; the D gene is possibly TRBD1 (6 bases). V was clipped by 10 bases and J by 4 bases, with 16 bases between them. This CDR3 comprises 13 residues. CDR1 and CDR2 (germline): MDHEN, SYDVKM. In DNA, the CDR3 is TGTGCCATCGTGGGGCAGGGGAGCACTGAAGCTTTCTTT. Its translation: CAIVGQGSTEAFF.

The chain uses TRBV28 and TRBJ2-4, with TRBD2 matching 14 bases. The V segment lost 3 bases and the J segment 1 base; nucleotides outside the gene matches: 11. Germline-derived CDR1 and CDR2 are MDHEN and SYDVKM. This CDR3 contains 20 residues. The CDR3 loop reads CASSFFRLAGGPGAKNIQYF. For the CDR3, the DNA is TGTGCCAGCAGTTTCTTCCGACTAGCGGGGGGGCCTGGGGCCAAAAACATTCAGTACTTC.

V usage is TRBV5-6 and J usage is TRBJ1-5, with TRBD1 as a possible D gene (6 bases). Trimming pared 4 bases from V and 0 bases from J, leaving 17 bases between. The CDR3 sequence is 17 residues long. The germline CDR1 and CDR2 sequences are SGHDT and YYEEEE. The DNA of the CDR3 is TGTGCCAGCAGCGGAGGGGGGGCCTACTATAGCAATCAGCCCCAGCATTTT. It encodes CASSGGGAYYSNQPQHF.